Described below is a single T cell receptor (beta chain) sequence and its context. Its antigen is still unknown. The sample belongs to a study of cytomegalovirus exposure and HLA in healthy donors. Study-level points and caveats: An ancestry cluster, one associated with Asian ancestry, reportedly showed fewer N-insertions than the approximately 650-donor mean in a later analysis.

V lost 1 base and J lost 3, with 13 bases in between. The CDR3 consists of 16 residues. Germline CDR1 is LGHNA and CDR2 is YSLEER. The PCR made use of 60 Vbeta and 13 Jbeta primers. TCRdb's copy holds only in-frame clones and misses some; the assay was immunoSEQ multiplex PCR. Of approximately 190,000 clones detected, 80% to 85% appear once; the ten largest clones hold approximately 2%. The TCR sequence derives from a woman between 18 and 30 years old in good health and CMV-seropositive. The gene calls are TRBV4-3 and TRBJ1-3; D is possibly TRBD1 (6 bases). Material: PBMCs. In DNA, the CDR3 is TGCGCCAGCAGCCAAGCTACAGGGATGTTTGGAAACACCATATATTTT. This translates into CASSQATGMFGNTIYF.